The rows below give T cell receptor beta chains drawn from one sample of a study of Ad26.COV2.S vaccination and SARS-CoV-2 variants. Using immunoSEQ multiplex PCR, the repertoire was profiled, and TCRdb retains in-frame clones only, with some absent. The table records 350,000 to 500,000 clones, 80% to 95% of them present only once. Here the sequenced sample was peripheral blood, taken in a trial of Ad26.COV2.S vaccine versus placebo. The receptors originated from a person between 18 and 65 years old who received the Ad26.COV2.S COVID-19 vaccine or a placebo. Each CDR3 is given with its conserved first and last residue. A D gene is named only where the DNA matches it firmly. A row's size may be missing; if present it is once, few, many or a size class.

size	D	V	J	CDR3	DNA
-	TRBD2	TRBV27	TRBJ2-3	CASRRGTSGSGWQYF	TGTGCCAGCAGACGCGGGACTAGCGGGAGTGGGTGGCAGTATTTT
-	-	TRBV30	TRBJ1-3	CAWSGVGALSGNTIYF	TGTGCCTGGAGTGGAGTAGGAGCCCTCTCTGGAAACACCATATATTTT
-	-	TRBV2	TRBJ2-7	CVGGAYSYEQYF	TGTGTTGGGGGGGCATATTCCTACGAGCAGTACTTC
-	TRBD1	TRBV27	TRBJ2-2	CASSPLDRRHGTGELFF	TGTGCCAGCAGTCCCTTGGACAGGCGCCACGGGACCGGGGAGCTGTTTTTT
-	TRBD1	TRBV4-2	TRBJ2-4	CASSQDGQDKNIQYF	TGTGCCAGCAGCCAAGATGGACAGGACAAAAACATTCAGTACTTC
-	TRBD2	TRBV12-5	TRBJ2-1	CASGLGRGEVNEQFF	TGTGCTAGTGGCCTTGGACGGGGGGAGGTCAATGAGCAGTTCTTC
-	TRBD2	TRBV6-2/TRBV6-3	TRBJ2-5	CASSYPGASGSYETQYF	TGTGCCAGCAGTTACCCAGGGGCTAGCGGGAGTTACGAGACCCAGTACTTC
-	-	TRBV19	TRBJ2-7	CASSTLVKPSEQYF	TGTGCCAGTAGTACTCTAGTCAAACCTAGCGAGCAGTACTTC
-	TRBD1	TRBV25-1	TRBJ2-7	CASSAWDRPYEQYF	TGTGCCAGCAGTGCGTGGGACAGGCCCTACGAGCAGTACTTC
-	-	TRBV7-2	TRBJ1-2	CASSFAGGYTF	TGTGCCAGCAGCTTCGCGGGAGGCTACACCTTC
-	-	TRBV7-8	TRBJ1-5	CASSLPGRGDQPQHF	TGTGCCAGCAGCTTACCGGGGAGGGGGGATCAGCCCCAGCATTTT
-	TRBD1	TRBV6-6	TRBJ2-7	CASSPTGASYEQYF	TGTGCCAGCAGCCCGACAGGGGCGTCCTACGAGCAGTACTTC
-	-	TRBV21-1	TRBJ2-3	CASSKEWEPGLAGGTDTQYF	TGTGCCAGCAGCAAAGAATGGGAACCGGGACTAGCGGGAGGAACAGATACGCAGTATTTT
-	-	TRBV5-6	TRBJ1-2	CASSPGRGGLYGYTF	TGTGCCAGCAGCCCAGGCAGGGGAGGCTTGTATGGCTACACCTTC
-	TRBD2	TRBV28	TRBJ2-4	CASSIGGLAASLAKNIQYF	TGTGCCAGCAGCATTGGCGGACTAGCGGCCTCATTAGCCAAAAACATTCAGTACTTC
-	TRBD1	TRBV29-1	TRBJ1-2	CSVVAGRGHSDGYTF	TGCAGCGTTGTAGCAGGAAGGGGGCACTCCGATGGCTACACCTTC
-	TRBD2	TRBV9	TRBJ2-1	CASSERREASYNEQFF	TGTGCCAGCAGCGAAAGGCGGGAGGCCTCCTACAATGAGCAGTTCTTC
-	-	TRBV25-1	TRBJ2-1	CASSKSLAGENEQFF	TGTGCCAGCTCCAAGTCCCTTGCAGGGGAAAATGAGCAGTTCTTC
-	TRBD2	TRBV7-2	TRBJ2-1	CASSTSGSSYNEQFF	TGTGCCAGCAGCACCAGCGGGAGTAGCTACAATGAGCAGTTCTTC
-	-	TRBV19	TRBJ2-7	CASLTGYEQYF	TGTGCCAGCCTCACAGGCTACGAGCAGTACTTC
-	-	TRBV23-1	TRBJ1-3	CATGAQESLRAAGNTIYF	TGCGCCACGGGTGCCCAAGAATCTTTACGGGCAGCTGGAAACACCATATATTTT
-	TRBD2	TRBV11-3	TRBJ2-5	CASSLRAGGVQETQYF	TGTGCCAGCAGCCTGCGGGCGGGGGGGGTCCAAGAGACCCAGTACTTC
-	TRBD1	TRBV24-1	TRBJ1-5	CATSDPRQGGSQPQHF	TGTGCCACCAGTGATCCTCGACAGGGAGGGAGTCAGCCCCAGCATTTT
-	TRBD2	TRBV7-2	TRBJ2-3	CASSLAGGDTQYF	TGTGCCAGCAGCCTAGCGGGTGGAGATACGCAGTATTTT
-	-	TRBV4-3	TRBJ2-3	CASSRGSLRTDTQYF	TGCGCCAGCAGCCGGGGGAGCCTGAGGACAGATACGCAGTATTTT
-	-	TRBV11-3	TRBJ2-7	CASSRWGVRPEQYF	TGTGCCAGCAGTAGATGGGGAGTTCGCCCCGAGCAGTACTTC
-	TRBD2	TRBV28	TRBJ2-1	CASSFSGRYNEQFF	TGTGCCAGCAGTTTTAGCGGGAGGTACAATGAGCAGTTCTTC
-	-	TRBV11-1	TRBJ2-7	CASSFYGRGNSYEQYF	TGTGCCAGCAGCTTTTATGGACGGGGGAATTCCTACGAGCAGTACTTC
-	TRBD2	TRBV9	TRBJ2-2	CASSVAGLGLAGDTGELFF	TGTGCCAGCAGCGTAGCGGGATTGGGACTAGCGGGAGACACCGGGGAGCTGTTTTTT
-	TRBD2	TRBV19	TRBJ2-1	CASRLAGGRSEQFF	TGTGCCAGCCGACTAGCGGGAGGCAGGAGTGAGCAGTTCTTC
-	TRBD1	TRBV12-3/TRBV12-4	TRBJ1-2	CASREGAGYGYTF	TGTGCCAGCAGGGAGGGGGCGGGCTATGGCTACACCTTC
-	-	TRBV3-1/TRBV3-2	TRBJ1-1	CASSQTGLEAFF	TGTGCCAGCAGCCAGACAGGTCTTGAAGCTTTCTTT
-	TRBD1	TRBV18	TRBJ2-5	CASSTTGEETQYF	TGTGCCAGCTCCACTACAGGGGAAGAGACCCAGTACTTC
-	-	TRBV19	TRBJ1-6	CASSTRGGGESPLHF	TGTGCCAGTAGCACTCGGGGAGGGGGAGAATCACCCCTCCACTTT
-	-	TRBV4-2	TRBJ2-7	CASSPTIGLSYEQYF	TGTGCCAGCAGCCCCACTATTGGACTCTCCTACGAGCAGTACTTC
-	-	TRBV19	TRBJ1-1	CASKELGALNTEAFF	TGTGCCAGTAAGGAGTTAGGGGCCCTGAACACTGAAGCTTTCTTT
-	-	TRBV24-1	TRBJ2-3	CATSQRQTSTDTQYF	TGTGCCACCAGTCAGAGACAGACTAGCACAGATACGCAGTATTTT
-	-	TRBV28	TRBJ1-5	CASSTITGFSNQPQHF	TGTGCCAGCAGTACTATCACAGGGTTCAGCAATCAGCCCCAGCATTTT
-	TRBD1	TRBV14	TRBJ2-5	CASSRRTGLETQYF	TGTGCCAGCAGCCGACGGACAGGGTTAGAGACCCAGTACTTC
few	-	TRBV3-1/TRBV3-2	TRBJ2-2	CASSQGVGELFF	TGTGCCAGCAGCCAGGGGGTCGGGGAGCTGTTTTTT